The next 13 T cell receptor beta chains were all read from a single sample in a study of blood T cell repertoires in COVID-19. Method: immunoSEQ multiplex PCR; TCRdb's copy keeps in-frame clones and lacks some. Of about 59,000 clones listed, 70% to 85% are singletons. Sequencing used peripheral blood. These receptors all stem from a man in his sixties with acute or convalescent COVID-19.

The chain is built from TRBV27 and TRBJ2-7; D call uncertain. The CDR3 contains 15 residues. CDR1 is MNHEY, CDR2 SMNVEV, per germline (reference sequence). The ends were cut back, 4 bases at V and 3 bases at J, with 16 bases in the middle. The CDR3 region is CASSSGPPPLYEQYF. In DNA, the CDR3 is TGTGCCAGCAGTTCAGGTCCGCCGCCGCTCTACGAGCAGTACTTC.

The chain recombines TRBV6-6 with TRBJ2-2, with 10 nucleotides matching TRBD2. Germline-derived CDR1 and CDR2 are MNHNY and SVGAGI (reference sequence). V lost 5 bases to trimming and J lost 4 bases; unmatched junction nucleotides: 4. There are 15 residues in the CDR3. In DNA, the CDR3 is TGTGCCAGCAGTCTAGCGGGAGCTCTCACCGGGGAGCTGTTTTTT. It yields the protein CASSLAGALTGELFF.

This rearrangement joins TRBV2 to TRBJ2-1; 13 nucleotides agree with TRBD2. The V and J ends lost 6 bases and 6 bases, in that order; junction bases with no gene match: 5. Germline V gene data show CDR1 as SNHLY and CDR2 as FYNNEI. The CDR3 is 15 residues long. The CDR3 here is CASRLGTSGVNEQFF. The CDR3, as DNA: TGTGCCAGCAGGCTCGGGACTAGCGGGGTCAATGAGCAGTTCTTC.

The chain recombines TRBV15 with TRBJ2-1; 13 bases match TRBD2. This CDR3 is 16 amino acids long. Germline CDR1 is LNHNV and CDR2 is YYDKDF (reference sequence). Germline trimming cut 3 bases from V and 10 bases from J; bases unmatched to any gene: 9. The CDR3 DNA reads as TGTGCCACCAGCAGCAGACTAGCGGGAGGTCTAGGGGAGCAGTTCTTC. As protein: CATSSRLAGGLGEQFF. The variable domain in full, with the rest retrieved from reference TRBV15 and TRBJ2-1, is DAMVIQNPRYQVTQFGKPVTLSCSQTLNHNVMYWYQQKSSQAPKLLFHYYDKDFNNEADTPDNFQSRRPNTSFCFLDIRSPGLGDTAMYLCATSSRLAGGLGEQFFGPGTRLTVL.

This chain connects TRBV5-6 to TRBJ1-6; possibly TRBD1 for D (5 bases). Germline values: CDR1 SGHDT, CDR2 YYEEEE. V lost 1 base and J 10 bases, leaving 9 bases between the germline ends. This CDR3 has 13 amino acids. The CDR3 coding sequence is TGTGCCAGCAGCTTGTCGGGGGTATCACCCCTCCACTTT. Residues: CASSLSGVSPLHF.

The rearrangement uses TRBV28 and TRBJ1-4, with TRBD1 as a possible D gene (6 bases). The CDR3 extends over 14 amino acids. From germline, CDR1 is MDHEN and CDR2 SYDVKM. V was clipped by 4 bases and J by 8 bases, with 14 bases between them. This chain's CDR3 is CASSSQGLGEKLFF. The CDR3 nucleotides read TGTGCCAGCAGTTCACAGGGACTAGGCGAAAAACTGTTTTTT.

This chain links TRBV20-1 with TRBJ1-4; D gene ambiguous. The CDR3 runs 17 residues. CDR1 and CDR2 (germline): DFQATT, SNEGSKA (reference sequence). Deletions cut 3 bases from V and 0 bases from J, with 17 bases between. The CDR3 protein is CSASSPQGGTTNEKLFF. CDR3 DNA sequence: TGCAGTGCTAGTTCCCCTCAAGGAGGCACAACTAATGAAAAACTGTTTTTT.

The chain couples TRBV14 to TRBJ1-2; 9 bases agree with TRBD1. CDR3 length: 15 amino acids. V shed 2 bases, J shed 8 bases, and the junction held 9 bases outside the gene matches. Germline lookup yields CDR1 SGHDN and CDR2 FVKESK. CDR3 in amino acids: CASSQHNRGPEGYTF. As DNA, the CDR3 is TGTGCCAGCAGCCAACACAACAGGGGGCCGGAAGGCTACACCTTC. Full variable domain (missing parts from reference TRBV14 and TRBJ1-2): EAGVTQFPSHSVIEKGQTVTLRCDPISGHDNLYWYRRVMGKEIKFLLHFVKESKQDESGMPNNRFLAERTGGTYSTLKVQPAELEDSGVYFCASSQHNRGPEGYTFGSGTRLTVV.

The J gene is TRBJ1-2, the V gene TRBV9, with a tentative D call TRBD1 (6 bases). Trimming cost V 3 bases and J 1 base, with 13 bases left between them. Germline CDR1 is SGDLS and CDR2 is YYNGEE. The CDR3 is 15 residues long. This chain's CDR3 is CASSGGQSYNYGYTF. DNA of the CDR3: TGTGCCAGCAGCGGAGGACAGAGCTATAACTATGGCTACACCTTC.

The rearrangement joins TRBV7-2 to TRBJ2-7; 7 nucleotides match TRBD2. The CDR3 is made up of 15 amino acids. V lost 4 bases, J lost 2 bases, and 8 bases stayed unmatched. In germline, CDR1 is SGHTA, CDR2 FQGNSA. The CDR3 protein is CASSSTSAGAYEQYF. CDR3 in DNA: TGTGCCAGCAGCTCGACTTCCGCGGGAGCCTACGAGCAGTACTTC. Looking up the rest from reference TRBV7-2 and TRBJ2-7 gives the full variable domain: GAGVSQSPSNKVTEKGKDVELRCDPISGHTALYWYRQSLGQGLEFLIYFQGNSAPDKSGLPSDRFSAERTGGSVSTLTIQRTQQEDSAVYLCASSSTSAGAYEQYFGPGTRLTVT.

The CDR3 reads CASRDRESQPQHF. Here the CDR3 DNA reads TGTGCCAGTAGGGACAGGGAATCTCAGCCCCAGCATTTT. The chain has TRBV19 and TRBJ1-5; 8 nucleotides agree with TRBD1. Germline V gene data show CDR1 as LNHDA and CDR2 as SQIVND (reference sequence). This CDR3 comprises 13 residues. V shed 6 bases and J 6 bases; nucleotides not matched to a gene: 4.

This rearrangement joins TRBV24-1 to TRBJ2-3, with D possibly matching TRBD2 (5 bases). Trimming removed 4 bases from V and 1 base from J, with 11 bases in between. CDR1 is KGHDR, CDR2 SFDVKD, per germline. The CDR3 has 15 amino acids. This chain's CDR3 is CATSESRARTDTQYF. Here the CDR3 DNA reads TGTGCCACCAGTGAGTCGAGGGCGCGCACAGATACGCAGTATTTT.

The gene calls are TRBV4-1 and TRBJ2-5; D perhaps matches TRBD1 (6 bases). The germline V gene encodes CDR1 MGHRA and CDR2 YSYEKL. V gave up 4 bases and J gave up 5 bases, with 17 bases separating them. The CDR3 contains 15 residues. Written as DNA, the CDR3 is TGCGCCAGCAGCCCCGGACAGCCCGAACGGGAGACCCAGTACTTC. Translated, it gives CASSPGQPERETQYF.